The source of this T cell receptor beta chain is a study of tumor-infiltrating lymphocytes in oesophageal squamous cell carcinoma. The CDR3 runs 16 residues. The V segment lost 5 bases and the J segment 4 bases; nucleotides outside the gene matches: 9. Germline V CDR1 and CDR2: SGHTA, FQGNSA. TCRdb used MiXCR to reprocess the PCR reads, holding one entry per CDR3 protein. The repertoire holds about 12,000 distinct CDR3 sequences, with around 50% as singletons. V is TRBV7-2 and J is TRBJ2-3, with 10 bases matching TRBD2. Sequenced: normal esophageal tissue next to the tumor. This TCR derives from a male donor with esophageal squamous cell carcinoma. The CDR3 reads CASSRDLAGVADTQYF. As DNA, the CDR3 is TGTGCCAGCAGCCGAGACCTAGCGGGAGTGGCAGATACGCAGTATTTT.